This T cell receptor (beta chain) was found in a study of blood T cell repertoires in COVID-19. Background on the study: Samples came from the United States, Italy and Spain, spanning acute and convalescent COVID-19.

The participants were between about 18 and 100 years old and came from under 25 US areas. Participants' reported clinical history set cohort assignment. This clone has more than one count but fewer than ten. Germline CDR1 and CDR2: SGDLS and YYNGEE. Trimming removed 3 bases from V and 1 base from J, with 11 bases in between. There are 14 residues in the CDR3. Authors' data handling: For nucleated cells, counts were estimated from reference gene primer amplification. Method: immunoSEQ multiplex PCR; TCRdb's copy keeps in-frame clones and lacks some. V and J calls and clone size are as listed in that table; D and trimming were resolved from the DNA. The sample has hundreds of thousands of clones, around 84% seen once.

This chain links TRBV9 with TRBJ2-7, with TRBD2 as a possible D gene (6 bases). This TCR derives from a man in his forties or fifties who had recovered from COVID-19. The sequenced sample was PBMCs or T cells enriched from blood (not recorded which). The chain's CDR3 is CASSGGLNSYEQYF. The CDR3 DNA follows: TGTGCCAGCAGCGGGGGACTGAATTCCTACGAGCAGTACTTC.